The T cell receptor beta chain under discussion was sequenced for a study of human T cells and chemical hapten exposure. As to time point: pre-sensitization, week 0. Treatment described: therapeutic diphenylcyclopropenone sensitization with weekly scalp DPC. Germline-derived CDR1 and CDR2 are MDHEN and SYDVKM. J was trimmed by 4 bases and V by 6 bases; bases with no gene match: 6. The CDR3 covers 13 residues. TCRdb fed the RACE reads into MiXCR, producing one record per CDR3 protein. The sample consists of tens of thousands of distinct CDR3 sequences, approximately 11% of them appearing once. The TCR comes from a woman aged 45 to 65 with alopecia areata. Some clones in this sample may be carry-over from other donors' samples. The chain joins TRBV28 to TRBJ2-7, with 7 bases matching TRBD1. The sequences come from whole blood, collected in connection with sensitization to the hapten diphenylcyclopropenone (DPC). For the CDR3, the DNA is TGTGCCAGCAGCCCCGACAGGGTTTACGAGCAGTACTTC. Its protein product is CASSPDRVYEQYF. Full variable domain (remainder filled in from reference TRBV28 and TRBJ2-7): DVKVTQSSRYLVKRTGEKVFLECVQDMDHENMFWYRQDPGLGLRLIYFSYDVKMKEKGDIPEGYSVSREKKERFSLILESASTNQTSMYLCASSPDRVYEQYFGPGTRLTVT.